This TCR beta chain appears in the sequencing data of a study of blood T cell repertoires in COVID-19. Study-level background: PBMCs, B-cell-depleted T cells, or T cells provided the cDNA or gDNA that made up the material.

There are 14 residues in the CDR3. Trimming cost V 5 bases and J 4 bases, with 13 bases left between them. The germline V gene encodes CDR1 SEHNR and CDR2 FQNEAQ (reference sequence). Per the original data handling: Amplification from reference gene primers served as the basis for estimated nucleated cell counts. Repertoires were generated with immunoSEQ multiplex PCR, while TCRdb's copy carries only in-frame clones and drops some. V, J and clone size derive from that table, while D and trimming were established from the DNA sequence. The sample shows around 40,000 clones, roughly 94% of them seen only once.

The chain carries TRBV7-9 and TRBJ2-3, with D tentatively TRBD1 (5 bases). The TCR sequence derives from a human donor with active COVID-19. The donor label of this sample is uncertain. Sequencing input: peripheral blood. CDR3 DNA sequence: TGTGCCAGCAGCCTGGAAGGGGCGGCAGATACGCAGTATTTT. Translation: CASSLEGAADTQYF.